The 9 T cell receptor beta chains reported below all come from one sample, sequenced in a study of blood T cell repertoires in COVID-19. The data were produced by immunoSEQ multiplex PCR, yet TCRdb's version contains in-frame clones alone and is incomplete. Here the sample spans approximately 430,000 clones, 80% to 90% being singletons. The sample was peripheral blood. The receptors stem from a woman in her 30s with active or convalescent COVID-19.

V is TRBV7-9 and J is TRBJ2-7; 8 nucleotides agree with TRBD2. After removal of 5 bases from V and 5 bases from J, the junction contained 17 bases not matched to a gene. Germline CDR1 reads SEHNR; CDR2 reads FQNEAQ (reference sequence). The CDR3 runs to 17 residues. The CDR3 sequence: CASSPGVGLAGGDEQYF. The CDR3 coding sequence is TGTGCCAGCAGCCCCGGAGTGGGGCTAGCGGGCGGCGACGAGCAGTACTTC.

The chain is built from TRBV30 and TRBJ2-3, with 9 positions matching TRBD2. The germline CDR1 and CDR2 sequences are GTSNPN and SVGIG (reference sequence). Trimming at V came to 0 bases and at J to 5 bases, leaving 9 bases not matched to a gene. This CDR3 is 16 amino acids long. The CDR3 sequence: CAWSVPVSGSVDTQYF. DNA of the CDR3: TGTGCCTGGAGTGTCCCAGTTAGCGGGAGTGTAGATACGCAGTATTTT.

The chain couples TRBV6-1 to TRBJ2-3, with 9 bases aligning to TRBD2. The ends lost 4 bases at V and 2 bases at J; junction bases unmatched: 7. Germline V gene sequence: CDR1 MNHNS, CDR2 SASEGT. The CDR3 sequence is 16 residues long. CDR3 sequence reads: CASSVPSGVATDTQYF. CDR3 DNA: TGTGCCAGCAGTGTGCCTAGCGGGGTAGCCACAGATACGCAGTATTTT.

The CDR3 DNA is TGCGCCAGCAGCCAAGTATCAACAGGGGCCTACGAGCAGTACTTC. Encoded protein: CASSQVSTGAYEQYF. The chain carries TRBV4-1 and TRBJ2-7, with 7 bases lining up with TRBD1. CDR1 is MGHRA, CDR2 YSYEKL, per germline. CDR3 length equals 15 residues. Trimming at V came to 1 base and at J to 2 bases, leaving 5 bases not matched to a gene.

The rearrangement uses TRBV20-1 and TRBJ2-7; possible D gene TRBD2, 6 bases. Trimming removed 3 bases from V and 6 bases from J, with 15 bases in between. Per germline, CDR1 DFQATT and CDR2 SNEGSKA (reference sequence). The length of the CDR3 is 13 residues. The CDR3 DNA sequence: TGCAGTGCTAGTTACGACGGGAGAGTCGAGCAGTACTTC. It translates to CSASYDGRVEQYF.

The V gene is TRBV3-1 (or the pseudogene TRBV3-2), the J gene TRBJ2-3; 9 bases agree with TRBD2. The ends lost 4 bases at V and 7 bases at J; junction bases unmatched: 9. The CDR3 is 15 residues long. From germline, CDR1 is LGHDT and CDR2 YNNKEL (reference sequence). The DNA for the CDR3 is TGTGCCAGCAGCCGAGCGAGCGGGGGGTCGTATACGCAGTATTTT. This translates into CASSRASGGSYTQYF.

The chain is built from TRBV3-1 (or the pseudogene TRBV3-2) and TRBJ2-1, with 14 bases that match TRBD2. In germline, CDR1 is LGHDT, CDR2 YNNKEL (reference sequence). Trimming cost V 3 bases and J 0 bases; bases outside gene matches: 13. This CDR3 region has 21 residues. The CDR3 is CASSQATGTSGGAVSYNEQFF. CDR3 coding DNA: TGTGCCAGCAGCCAGGCAACCGGGACTAGCGGGGGAGCCGTCTCCTACAATGAGCAGTTCTTC.

The chain employs TRBV18 and TRBJ2-3; 9 bases align to TRBD2. This CDR3 comprises 14 residues. V shed 5 bases, J shed 6 bases, and the junction held 6 bases outside the gene matches. CDR1 KGHSH and CDR2 LQKENI come from the germline V gene. CDR3 DNA sequence: TGTGCCAGCTCATCTGGACTAGCGATGGATACGCAGTATTTT. Its translation: CASSSGLAMDTQYF.

The J gene is TRBJ2-5, the V gene TRBV5-6; TRBD1 matches at 9 bases. The J segment lost 2 bases and the V segment lost 2 bases, leaving 4 bases of the junction unmatched. The CDR3 spans 15 residues. Germline CDR1 SGHDT, CDR2 YYEEEE. CDR3 loop: CASSLGTGYQETQYF. Here the CDR3 DNA reads TGTGCCAGCAGCTTAGGGACAGGGTATCAAGAGACCCAGTACTTC.